This section outlines one T cell receptor (beta chain) sequence together with its context. The data belong to a study of control samples from healthy donors and cancer patients. Some clones are missing from TCRdb's copy, which holds only in-frame ones; the method was immunoSEQ multiplex PCR. The sample consists of roughly 90,000 clones, about 89% of them appearing once. The CDR3 is made up of 13 amino acids. The trim removed 5 bases at V and 9 bases at J, leaving 7 bases unmatched. Germline V gives CDR1 GTSNPN, CDR2 SVGIG (reference sequence). Sequencing used PBMCs. This TCR came from a woman between 45 and 60 years old with colorectal cancer. This chain uses TRBV30 with TRBJ1-6, with 7 bases aligning to TRBD1. DNA for the CDR3: TGTGCCTGGGCCCAAGACAGGGCTTCACCCCTCCACTTT. It translates to CAWAQDRASPLHF.